This T cell receptor (beta chain) emerged from a study of blood T cell repertoires in COVID-19. Study at large: The origin of the acute and convalescent COVID-19 samples was the United States, Italy and Spain. Sources were T cells, B-cell-depleted T cells, or PBMCs; the material itself was cDNA or gDNA.

The CDR3 totals 19 residues. The authors' processing: It was from reference gene primer amplification that nucleated cell counts were estimated. TCRdb's copy holds only in-frame clones and misses some; the assay was immunoSEQ multiplex PCR. Clonal size and the V and J genes are those of that table, whereas D and trimming came from the DNA. This sample has some 66,000 clones; 65% to 90% occur once, and the top ten carry around 6.3%. The TCR sequence derives from a man between 60 and 75 years old with acute or convalescent COVID-19. The sample comprised peripheral blood. This rearrangement joins TRBV7-5 to TRBJ2-5; the tabulated D call, TRBD2, remains unverified against the DNA. TRBV7-5 is a listed pseudogene. The CDR3 DNA is TGTGTCAGAAGCTTAGATGAACGCATGGGACTACGAAACCAAGAGACCCAGTACTTC. Protein: CVRSLDERMGLRNQETQYF.